This passage covers 21 T cell receptor beta chains from one sample sequenced in a study of T cell repertoires in cytomegalovirus infection. Each CDR3 protein gets one entry after TCRdb re-called the reads with MiXCR. The table lists 600,000 to 800,000 distinct CDR3 sequences, roughly 24% of them singletons. Sequenced material: CD8+ T cells from PBMCs. The receptors were gathered from a human donor in good health (CMV status not recorded). Some clones in this sample may be carry-over from other donors' samples.

This clonotype has ten or more counts. The J gene is TRBJ2-1, the V gene TRBV7-9; TRBD1 agrees at 7 bases. Germline V lookup: CDR1 SEHNR, CDR2 FQNEAQ (reference sequence). Unmatched junction bases numbered 13, after V lost 7 bases and J lost 7 bases. CDR3 length: 15 residues. The DNA for the CDR3 is TGTGCCAGCACCTCACCCGACAGGGACGAAAATGAGCAGTTCTTC. This gives the protein CASTSPDRDENEQFF.

This clonotype has more than one count but fewer than ten. This chain joins TRBV2 and TRBJ2-7; D is unresolved. CDR3 length: 10 amino acids. Trimming pared 5 bases from V and 6 bases from J, leaving 5 bases between. CDR1 SNHLY and CDR2 FYNNEI come from the germline V gene. The CDR3 region is CASSTREQYF. The CDR3 DNA sequence: TGTGCCAGCAGTACGCGCGAGCAGTACTTC.

The gene calls are TRBV28 and TRBJ1-2; no reliable D call. The V end was cut by 5 bases, the J end by 4 bases, with 8 bases between. The CDR3 contains 12 residues. In germline, CDR1 is MDHEN, CDR2 SYDVKM. CDR3 amino acids: CASSAHSYGYTF. In nucleotides, the CDR3 is TGTGCCAGCAGTGCGCATTCCTATGGCTACACCTTC.

For this clonotype: The junction does not match germline at one end; this may be a read error. This rearrangement joins TRBV15 to TRBJ1-1, with 7 nucleotides matching TRBD1. The CDR3 loop spans 16 amino acids. Germline values: CDR1 LNHNV, CDR2 YYDKDF (reference sequence). CDR3 DNA: TGTGCCACCAGCAGGGGTACAGGGGATCTGAACACTAAAGCTTTCTTT. Translated, it gives CATSRGTGDLNTKAFF.

As to this clonotype: A much larger clone lies one base from this, so it may be a read error. This chain connects TRBV6-1 to TRBJ2-7; D is unclear. The germline V gene encodes CDR1 MNHNS and CDR2 SASEGT. This CDR3 is built from 13 residues. This chain's CDR3 is CANSSGPTYEQYV. The DNA for the CDR3 is TGTGCCAACAGTTCCGGGCCGACCTACGAGCAGTACGTC.

Only a few counts were recorded for this clonotype. The gene calls are TRBV12-3 or TRBV12-4 and TRBJ1-5, with 11 bases lining up with TRBD1. Trimming cost V 5 bases and J 6 bases; bases outside gene matches: 3. The length of the CDR3 is 14 residues. The CDR3 bases are TGTGCCAGCAGTCAGGGACAGGGGGGTCAGCCCCAGCATTTT. It encodes CASSQGQGGQPQHF.

V and J are TRBV2 and TRBJ2-1; weak D call: TRBD2 (5 bases). Trimming removed 8 bases from V and 6 bases from J, with 8 bases in between. In germline, CDR1 is SNHLY, CDR2 FYNNEI. The CDR3 is 11 amino acids. CDR3 region: CASDEGNEQFF. The DNA for the CDR3 is TGTGCCAGCGATGAGGGCAATGAGCAGTTCTTC.

V gene TRBV4-2 combines with J gene TRBJ2-3, with unresolved D. CDR3 size: 13 residues. The ends were cut back, 1 base at V and 6 bases at J, with 8 bases in the middle. Germline V gene sequence: CDR1 LGHNA, CDR2 YNFKEQ. CDR3 coding DNA: TGTGCCAGCAGCCAAGGGTCGTGGGATACGCAGTATTTT. Its translation: CASSQGSWDTQYF.

This chain uses TRBV7-9 with TRBJ1-2, with a weak D call TRBD1 (6 bases). Germline CDR1 reads SEHNR; CDR2 reads FQNEAQ (reference sequence). V lost 6 bases to trimming and J lost 4 bases, with 15 bases between them. The CDR3 loop spans 14 amino acids. CDR3 DNA: TGTGCCAGCAGGCCAGGGGTTTTTGGCTATGGCTACACCTTC. Translating it yields CASRPGVFGYGYTF. Drawing the rest from reference TRBV7-9 and TRBJ1-2, the complete variable domain is DTGVSQNPRHKITKRGQNVTFRCDPISEHNRLYWYRQTLGQGPEFLTYFQNEAQLEKSRLLSDRFSAERPKGSFSTLEIQRTEQGDSAMYLCASRPGVFGYGYTFGSGTRLTVV.

The chain uses TRBV28 and TRBJ2-2; the D gene is possibly TRBD1 (6 bases). Deletions cut 3 bases from V and 7 bases from J, with 12 bases between. CDR3 length: 14 residues. Germline assignment: CDR1 MDHEN and CDR2 SYDVKM. CDR3 residues: CASSFFSGVGELFF. In nucleotides, the CDR3 is TGTGCCAGCAGTTTCTTTTCAGGGGTCGGGGAGCTGTTTTTT.

A few counts support this clonotype. J is TRBJ2-3 and V is TRBV12-3 or TRBV12-4; 10 bases fit TRBD1. CDR3 size: 17 residues. V gave up 2 bases and J gave up 5 bases; unmatched junction bases: 10. CDR3 nucleotide sequence: TGTGCCAGCAGTTTATTGGGGGACAGGGGATCGAAAGATACGCAGTATTTT. Amino acids: CASSLLGDRGSKDTQYF.

This clonotype has just a few counts. V is TRBV7-3 and J is TRBJ2-1; 12 bases are shared with TRBD2. With 5 bases clipped from V and 6 bases from J, the junction kept 8 bases outside the gene matches. This CDR3 has 16 residues. Germline V gene sequence: CDR1 SGHTA, CDR2 FQGTGA. The CDR3 DNA reads as TGTGCCAGCAGCACCCTACTAGCGGGGGGCGGCAATGAGCAGTTCTTC. Its protein product is CASSTLLAGGGNEQFF.

This clonotype was found a few times. V gene TRBV7-9 combines with J gene TRBJ1-2; the D is unclear. The CDR3 spans 13 residues. Germline V gene data show CDR1 as SEHNR and CDR2 as FQNEAQ (reference sequence). V dropped 5 bases and J dropped 4 bases, with 11 bases sitting between them. CDR3: CASSLHQVYGYTF. CDR3 DNA sequence: TGTGCCAGCAGCCTACACCAGGTCTATGGCTACACCTTC.

Many counts were recorded for this clonotype. The J gene is TRBJ1-2, the V gene TRBV7-2, with 8 bases lining up with TRBD1. The CDR3 has 14 residues. V was pared by 5 bases and J by 8 bases, with 10 bases of the junction left unmatched. The germline gives CDR1 SGHTA, CDR2 FQGNSA. CDR3 bases: TGTGCCAGCAGCCCGGGGACAGGCTTTTACGGCTACACCTTC. This codes for CASSPGTGFYGYTF.

At least ten counts were recorded for this clonotype. The chain couples TRBV7-8 to TRBJ2-5; the D is unclear. The CDR3 loop spans 13 amino acids. V lost 5 bases to trimming and J lost 2 bases, with 9 bases between them. Germline V gene data show CDR1 as SGHVS and CDR2 as FQNEAQ. CDR3 nucleotides: TGTGCCAGCAGCATCCACGGGCAAGAGACCCAGTACTTC. Residues: CASSIHGQETQYF.

This clonotype came up once. For the CDR3, the DNA is TGTGCCAGCAGTTACTCGCGCCTAGCTCAAATTTCCACAGATACGCAGTATTTT. Encoded protein: CASSYSRLAQISTDTQYF. The chain uses TRBV6-6 and TRBJ2-3; TRBD2 is a possible D gene (5 bases). Germline V gene sequence: CDR1 MNHNY, CDR2 SVGAGI (reference sequence). The CDR3 spans 18 residues. Trimming took 0 bases from V and 2 from J, leaving 18 bases between them.

This clonotype has more than one count but fewer than ten. The chain couples TRBV2 to TRBJ2-7; TRBD2 aligns across 7 bases. The germline V gene encodes CDR1 SNHLY and CDR2 FYNNEI. Trimming cost V 3 bases and J 4 bases; bases outside gene matches: 3. The CDR3 is 13 amino acids. CDR3 DNA sequence: TGTGCCAGCAGTGATGGGAGGGGTTACGAGCAGTACGTC. It translates to CASSDGRGYEQYV.

The chain couples TRBV7-9 to TRBJ2-1, with D possibly matching TRBD2 (5 bases). Trimming pared 5 bases from V and 6 bases from J, leaving 11 bases between. The germline CDR1 and CDR2 sequences are SEHNR and FQNEAQ (reference sequence). The CDR3 covers 13 residues. The CDR3 DNA reads TGTGCCAGCAGCCGGATGGGGAGCAATGAGCAGTTCTTC. Residues: CASSRMGSNEQFF.

This chain uses TRBV9 with TRBJ2-2; D gene ambiguous. V was cut by 0 bases and J by 6 bases, with 9 bases left in between. Germline CDR1 is SGDLS and CDR2 is YYNGEE. The CDR3 sequence is 14 residues long. CDR3 loop: CASSVGVSPGELFF. The CDR3, as DNA: TGTGCCAGCAGCGTAGGGGTGTCCCCCGGGGAGCTGTTTTTT.

This clonotype was counted only a few times. This sequence joins TRBV7-9 and TRBJ2-5, with TRBD1 matching 7 bases. Trimming cost V 5 bases and J 2 bases; bases outside gene matches: 8. Germline loops: CDR1 SEHNR, CDR2 FQNEAQ (reference sequence). The CDR3 sequence is 15 residues long. The DNA for the CDR3 is TGTGCCAGCAGCCCGACAGGGTCAGGTCAAGAGACCCAGTACTTC. This gives the protein CASSPTGSGQETQYF.

In this sample, this clonotype turned up a few times. The chain combines TRBV4-2 with TRBJ2-1; 9 bases align to TRBD2. V was pared by 2 bases and J by 7 bases, with 15 bases of the junction left unmatched. This CDR3 has 18 residues. The germline V gene has CDR1 LGHNA and CDR2 YNFKEQ. The CDR3 sequence: CASSQPGRAGGSNNEQFF. Here the CDR3 DNA reads TGTGCCAGCAGCCAACCGGGACGAGCGGGGGGTTCTAATAATGAGCAGTTCTTC.